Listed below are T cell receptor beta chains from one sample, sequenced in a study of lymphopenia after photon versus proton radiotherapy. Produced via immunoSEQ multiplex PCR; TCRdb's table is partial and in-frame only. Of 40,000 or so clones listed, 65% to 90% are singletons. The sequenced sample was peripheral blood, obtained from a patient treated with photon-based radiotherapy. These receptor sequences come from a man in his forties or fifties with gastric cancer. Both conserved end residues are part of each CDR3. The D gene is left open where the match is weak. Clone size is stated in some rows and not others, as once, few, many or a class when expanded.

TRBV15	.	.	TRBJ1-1	CATSRDRVTTEAFF	TGTGCCACCAGCAGAGACAGGGTGACCACTGAAGCTTTCTTT
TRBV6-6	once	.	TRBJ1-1	CASSLGEAGKAFF	TGTGCCAGCAGCCTCGGAGAGGCGGGCAAAGCTTTCTTT
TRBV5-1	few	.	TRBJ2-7	CASSPGGAGSYEQYF	TGCGCCAGCAGCCCAGGTGGGGCAGGGTCCTACGAGCAGTACTTC
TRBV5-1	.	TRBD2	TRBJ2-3	CASSLVGTSRPTDTQYF	TGCGCCAGCAGCTTGGTGGGGACTAGCCGCCCCACAGATACGCAGTATTTT
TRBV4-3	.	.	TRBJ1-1	CASSQNTHTEAFF	TGCGCCAGCAGCCAAAACACTCACACTGAAGCTTTCTTT
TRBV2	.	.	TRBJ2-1	CASSETLAYDEQFF	TGTGCCAGCAGTGAAACGCTAGCGTATGATGAGCAGTTCTTC
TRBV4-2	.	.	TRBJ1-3	CASSQDPVDSSGNTIYF	TGTGCCAGCAGCCAAGACCCCGTGGACAGCTCTGGAAACACCATATATTTT
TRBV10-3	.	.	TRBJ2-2	CAISAQGNTGELFF	TGTGCCATCAGTGCGCAGGGTAACACCGGGGAGCTGTTTTTT
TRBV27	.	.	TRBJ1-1	CASSLIGSEAFF	TGTGCCAGCAGTTTAATCGGGTCCGAAGCTTTCTTT
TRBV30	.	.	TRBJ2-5	CAWSRGVEETQYF	TGTGCCTGGAGTCGAGGTGTGGAAGAGACCCAGTACTTC
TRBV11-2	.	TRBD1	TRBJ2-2	CASSTTGSNTGELFF	TGTGCCAGCAGCACGACAGGGTCTAACACCGGGGAGCTGTTTTTT
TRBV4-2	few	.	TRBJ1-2	CASSQVKGDGGYTF	TGTGCCAGCAGCCAGGTCAAGGGGGATGGGGGCTACACCTTC
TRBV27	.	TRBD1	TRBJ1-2	CASSSDRTGDGYTF	TGTGCCAGCAGCTCTGATAGGACAGGGGATGGCTACACCTTC
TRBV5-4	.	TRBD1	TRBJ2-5	CASSLAGGETQYF	TGTGCCAGCAGCTTGGCAGGGGGAGAGACCCAGTACTTC
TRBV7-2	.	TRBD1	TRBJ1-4	CASSLGDRDHEKLFF	TGTGCCAGCAGCTTAGGGGACAGGGATCATGAAAAACTGTTTTTT
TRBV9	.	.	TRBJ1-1	CASSADENTEAFF	TGTGCCAGCAGCGCCGACGAGAACACTGAAGCTTTCTTT
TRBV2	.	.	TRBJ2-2	CASREPWVQGTGELFF	TGTGCCAGCAGGGAACCTTGGGTTCAGGGCACCGGGGAGCTGTTTTTT
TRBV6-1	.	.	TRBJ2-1	CASSERSFDEQFF	TGTGCCAGCAGTGAACGTAGTTTTGATGAGCAGTTCTTC
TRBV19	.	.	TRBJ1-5	CASSIDPAARNQPQHF	TGTGCCAGTAGTATAGATCCGGCGGCAAGAAATCAGCCCCAGCATTTT
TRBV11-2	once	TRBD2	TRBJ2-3	CASSWAGGTKDTQYF	TGTGCCAGCAGCTGGGCGGGGGGTACCAAAGATACGCAGTATTTT
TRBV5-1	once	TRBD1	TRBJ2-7	CASSPSQGSYEQYF	TGCGCCAGCAGCCCCTCACAGGGGTCCTACGAGCAGTACTTC
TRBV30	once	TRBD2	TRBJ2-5	CAFHGGGGETQYF	TGTGCCTTCCACGGGGGGGGAGGAGAGACCCAGTACTTC
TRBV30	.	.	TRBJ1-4	CAWRGTRANEKLFF	TGTGCCTGGAGAGGGACACGGGCTAATGAAAAACTGTTTTTT
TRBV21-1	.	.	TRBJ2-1	CASRFTLHHSDNEQFF	TGTGCCAGCAGATTCACGCTACACCATTCCGACAATGAGCAGTTCTTC
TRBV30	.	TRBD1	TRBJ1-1	CALKGQENTEAFF	TGTGCCTTAAAAGGACAGGAGAACACTGAAGCTTTCTTT
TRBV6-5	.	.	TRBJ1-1	CASSSRQEPNTEAFF	TGTGCCAGCAGTTCACGACAGGAGCCTAACACTGAAGCTTTCTTT
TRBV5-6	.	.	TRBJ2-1	CASSLQGSGGEQFF	TGTGCCAGCAGCCTACAGGGCTCTGGAGGTGAGCAGTTCTTC
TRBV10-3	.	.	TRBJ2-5	CATGTGSETQYF	TGTGCCACCGGAACAGGGTCTGAGACCCAGTACTTC
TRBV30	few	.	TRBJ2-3	CAWNALPSYDSYEADTQYF	TGTGCCTGGAATGCTTTACCCTCCTATGACAGTTACGAGGCAGATACGCAGTATTTT
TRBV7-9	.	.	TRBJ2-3	CASSPGASTDTQYF	TGTGCCAGCAGCCCAGGGGCTAGCACAGATACGCAGTATTTT
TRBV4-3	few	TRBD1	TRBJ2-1	CASSQDEGQGYNEQFF	TGCGCCAGCAGCCAAGACGAGGGACAGGGCTACAATGAGCAGTTCTTC
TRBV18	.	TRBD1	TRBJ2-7	CASSPNQGQGPHEQYF	TGTGCCAGCTCACCAAATCAGGGACAGGGGCCCCACGAGCAGTACTTC
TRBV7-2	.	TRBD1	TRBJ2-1	CASSRQGVREQFF	TGTGCCAGCAGCCGACAGGGGGTAAGGGAGCAGTTCTTC
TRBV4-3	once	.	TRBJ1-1	CASSQDASRKGNTEAFF	TGCGCCAGCAGCCAAGATGCATCGAGAAAAGGAAACACTGAAGCTTTCTTT
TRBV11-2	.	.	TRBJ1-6	CASSLVRGSSPLHF	TGTGCCAGCAGCTTAGTGAGGGGAAGTTCACCCCTCCACTTT
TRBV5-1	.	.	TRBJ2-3	CASSVGDGTDTQYF	TGCGCCAGCAGCGTAGGGGACGGCACAGATACGCAGTATTTT
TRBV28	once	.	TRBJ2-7	CASSLRWQSNEQYF	TGTGCCAGCAGTTTAAGGTGGCAGTCCAACGAGCAGTACTTC
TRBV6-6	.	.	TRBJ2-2	CASRMTQANTGELFF	TGTGCCAGCAGGATGACCCAGGCGAACACCGGGGAGCTGTTTTTT
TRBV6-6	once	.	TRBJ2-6	CASSPGANVLTF	TGTGCCAGCAGTCCTGGGGCCAACGTCCTGACTTTC
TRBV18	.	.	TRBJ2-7	CASSPPGLGPSSYEQYF	TGTGCCAGCTCACCACCGGGTTTGGGCCCGAGCTCCTACGAGCAGTACTTC
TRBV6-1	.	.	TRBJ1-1	CASSVSAEAFF	TGTGCCAGCAGTGTGAGCGCTGAAGCTTTCTTT
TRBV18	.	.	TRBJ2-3	CASSPQRGPDTQYF	TGTGCCAGCTCACCGCAACGGGGCCCAGATACGCAGTATTTT
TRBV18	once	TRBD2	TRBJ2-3	CASSPAGEADTQYF	TGTGCCAGCTCCCCCGCGGGGGAGGCAGATACGCAGTATTTT
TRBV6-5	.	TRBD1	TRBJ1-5	CASQGTDNQPQHF	TGTGCCAGTCAAGGGACAGACAATCAGCCCCAGCATTTT
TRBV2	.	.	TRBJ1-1	CASNLDSLSAEAFF	TGTGCCAGCAATCTTGACAGCCTAAGTGCCGAAGCTTTCTTT
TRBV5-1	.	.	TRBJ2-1	CASSLAGGLNNEQFF	TGCGCCAGCAGCTTGGCTGGGGGCCTAAACAATGAGCAGTTCTTC
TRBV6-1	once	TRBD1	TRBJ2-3	CASSEEGTGGFRTDTQYF	TGTGCCAGCAGTGAAGAGGGGACAGGGGGCTTTCGCACAGATACGCAGTATTTT
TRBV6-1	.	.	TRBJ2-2	CASSEQGSVPGELFF	TGTGCCAGCAGTGAGCAGGGGTCGGTTCCCGGGGAGCTGTTTTTT
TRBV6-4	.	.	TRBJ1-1	CASSEYPGAEAFF	TGTGCCAGCAGTGAATACCCGGGGGCTGAAGCTTTCTTT
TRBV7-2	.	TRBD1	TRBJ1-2	CASSSDRLGYTF	TGTGCCAGCAGCTCGGACAGGTTAGGCTACACCTTC
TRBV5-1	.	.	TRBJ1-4	CASREGLSNEKLFF	TGCGCCAGCAGAGAGGGGCTGTCTAATGAAAAACTGTTTTTT
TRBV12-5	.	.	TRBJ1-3	CASRDDGNTIYF	TGTGCTAGTCGGGATGATGGAAACACCATATATTTT
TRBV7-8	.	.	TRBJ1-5	CASSLSQGGGQPQHF	TGTGCCAGCAGCTTATCCCAGGGAGGGGGTCAGCCCCAGCATTTT
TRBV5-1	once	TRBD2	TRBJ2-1	CASSFRASGGLNNEQFF	TGCGCCAGCAGCTTCAGAGCTAGCGGGGGGCTTAACAATGAGCAGTTCTTC
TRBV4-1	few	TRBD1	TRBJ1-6	CASSQETGGFNSPLHF	TGCGCCAGCAGCCAAGAAACAGGGGGGTTTAATTCACCCCTCCACTTT
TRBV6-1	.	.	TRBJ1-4	CASSENEKLFF	TGTGCCAGCAGTGAAAATGAAAAACTGTTTTTT
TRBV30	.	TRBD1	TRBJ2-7	CAWSVTPDRGYEQYF	TGTGCCTGGAGTGTTACGCCGGACAGGGGCTACGAGCAGTACTTC